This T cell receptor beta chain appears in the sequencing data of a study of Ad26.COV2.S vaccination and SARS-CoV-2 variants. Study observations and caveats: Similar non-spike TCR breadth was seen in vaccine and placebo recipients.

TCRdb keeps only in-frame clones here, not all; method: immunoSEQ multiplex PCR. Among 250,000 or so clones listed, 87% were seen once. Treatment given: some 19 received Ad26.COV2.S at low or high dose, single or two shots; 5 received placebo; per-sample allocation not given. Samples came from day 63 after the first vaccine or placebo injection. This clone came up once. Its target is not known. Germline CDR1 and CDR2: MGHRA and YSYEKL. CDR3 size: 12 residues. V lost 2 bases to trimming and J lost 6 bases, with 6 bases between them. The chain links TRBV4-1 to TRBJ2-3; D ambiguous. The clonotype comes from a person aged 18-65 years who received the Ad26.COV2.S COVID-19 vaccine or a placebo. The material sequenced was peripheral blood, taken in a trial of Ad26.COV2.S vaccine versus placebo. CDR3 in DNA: TGCGCCAGCAGCCAACCTTTCGATACGCAGTATTTT. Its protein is CASSQPFDTQYF.